This T cell receptor beta chain was documented in a study of CD8+ T cells in alopecia areata (dated by TCRdb to between 2018 and 2020). At the level of the whole study: The treated patients took part in an open-label pilot trial in which moderate-to-severe alopecia areata was treated with oral tofacitinib at 5 to 10 mg twice daily. Human TCRbeta sequencing covered scalp tissue and sorted CD4+ and CD8+ peripheral blood T cells from patchy and totalis/universalis alopecia areata patients and healthy controls. Clonality in the scalp was compared among normal scalp (n=4), patchy alopecia areata scalp (n=8), and alopecia totalis/universalis scalp (n=8). TCRbeta CDR3 regions were amplified by immunoSEQ multiplex PCR using 35 Vbeta forward and 13 Jbeta reverse primers. In treated patients, disease severity was measured using the SALT score, which gives the percentage of scalp surface area affected. Patients on tofacitinib were biopsied at baseline and after 4 and 24 weeks of treatment, and several of the patients also had a later scalp biopsy. To study T cell clonal expansion in alopecia areata, the researchers applied high-throughput TCRbeta sequencing to both the C3H/HeJ mouse model and human patients. The RNA source kit depended on sample type: the PAXgene miRNA kit for fixed scalp, the miRNeasy kit for PBMCs, and the RNeasy kit for mouse skin. Patients stayed on tofacitinib for 6 to 18 months and then had 6 months of follow-up off drug so that delayed response and recurrence could be assessed. Points the paper makes about the study in general: Compared with mice, TCR sequences shared between patients were less clear, possibly partly because of HLA diversity across the patient population. Compared with normal scalp, lesional scalp, particularly in alopecia totalis/universalis, had higher clonality and more expanded CD8+ clones, which suggests antigenic drive. Because the treated cohort was small and had only one nonresponder, larger studies are needed to examine links between baseline CD8+ expansion and response. With tofacitinib, both scalp clonality and the number of expanded CD8+ clones among the top 100 scalp clones went down significantly. Many expanded lesional clones persisted in scalp and blood during tofacitinib treatment, which may partly explain relapse after stopping treatment. Scalp TCR repertoire analysis is complicated because resident alphabeta T cells in normal human skin are also sequenced, whereas mouse skin is dominated by gammadelta T cells.

Library preparation employed the immunoSEQ multiplex PCR assay. RNA was extracted from all samples and reverse transcribed into cDNA as template for TCR sequencing. First-strand cDNA was synthesized using SuperScript III with a 2:1 mix of oligo-dT and random hexamers. A synthetic immune receptor repertoire was used to assess amplification bias, and residual bias was removed computationally. The study's own analysis went as follows. After raw reads were preprocessed to remove errors, the CDR3 was defined following IMGT conventions as running from the conserved cysteine to phenylalanine. Clonality was computed by normalizing Shannon entropy by log2 of the number of productive unique TCRs and subtracting the result from 1. Whether scalp clones were CD4 or CD8 was inferred by matching scalp TCRbeta sequences against CD4 and CD8 repertoires sorted from blood. Entries here come from immuneACCESS through TCRdb and include only in-frame sequences with V and J called. Some clones fail to appear in such tables; in the studies checked, an unresolved V gene covers under half of the shortfall, and the cause of the remainder is unknown. V, J and clone size were drawn from that table, and D and trimming were deduced from the DNA. Present in this sample are fewer than 200,000 clones, less than 75% of which were seen just once. Together, the top ten hold under 20% of the sample.

The CDR3 goes from the cysteine to the phenylalanine over 15 residues. CDR3 DNA is the only sequence kept; it has 45 bases, read in frame from the first base. CDR1 and CDR2, per the germline V gene, are SGHRS and YFSETQ. Trimming takes 0 bases from V and 6 bases from J, and the germline ends sit 13 bases apart. The treatment or condition label, read with the paper, signifies: oral pan-JAK inhibitor, 5-10 mg twice daily. From alopecia areata patients, peripheral blood was collected along with lesional scalp punch biopsies. PBMCs were isolated by density centrifugation and stained for CD3, CD4 and CD8, after which CD4+ and CD8+ T cells were sorted on a FACSAria. This clone has a handful of counts. Its antigen has not been determined. No base qualities exist here, and no much larger clone lies one base off it.

In this chain, TRBV5-1 is recombined with TRBJ1-5; no D segment can be confidently identified. This TCR came from a human donor with alopecia areata. The material sequenced was CD4+ T cells sorted from blood, taken between weeks 55 and 65, from a patient treated with tofacitinib. The CDR3 protein is CASSLVGEPTQPQHF. The DNA sequence is given as TGCGCCAGCAGCTTGGTTGGGGAGCCGACTCAGCCCCAGCATTTT.